Below, 15 T cell receptor beta chains from the same sample are listed, as sequenced in a study of cytomegalovirus exposure and HLA in healthy donors. Profiled with immunoSEQ multiplex PCR; TCRdb holds only in-frame clones, not every one. The data show 250,000 to 300,000 clones, approximately 86% seen once. The sequenced sample consisted of PBMCs. These receptor sequences come from a woman under 30 in good health and CMV-seronegative.

V usage is TRBV27 and J usage is TRBJ1-1; the D gene is possibly TRBD1 (5 bases). Trimming removed 3 bases at V and 3 bases at J, with 17 bases between. CDR1 MNHEY and CDR2 SMNVEV come from the germline V gene (reference sequence). This CDR3 spans 16 amino acids. The DNA of the CDR3 is TGTGCCAGCAGTTTTACGGGGGAGAGTTTCTACACTGAAGCTTTCTTT. This sequence encodes CASSFTGESFYTEAFF.

The chain links TRBV7-2 to TRBJ2-7; D gene ambiguous. V was shortened by 5 bases and J by 4 bases, with 9 bases between the two germline ends. CDR1 SGHTA and CDR2 FQGNSA come from the germline V gene. This CDR3 region has 12 residues. CDR3 in amino acids: CASSRQVYEQYF. The CDR3 DNA follows: TGTGCCAGCAGCCGACAAGTTTACGAGCAGTACTTC. The full variable domain, with the rest looked up from reference TRBV7-2 and TRBJ2-7, is GAGVSQSPSNKVTEKGKDVELRCDPISGHTALYWYRQSLGQGLEFLIYFQGNSAPDKSGLPSDRFSAERTGGSVSTLTIQRTQQEDSAVYLCASSRQVYEQYFGPGTRLTVT.

J is TRBJ1-2 and V is TRBV9; 9 nucleotides align to TRBD1. V lost 7 bases to trimming and J lost 8 bases; unmatched junction nucleotides: 9. CDR1 SGDLS and CDR2 YYNGEE come from the germline V gene. The CDR3 sequence is 13 residues long. This CDR3 is CASGTGTGKGYTF. DNA of the CDR3: TGTGCCAGCGGAACCGGGACAGGGAAGGGCTACACCTTC.

Only a few counts were recorded for this clone. The chain couples TRBV2 to TRBJ1-2; a weak D match, TRBD1 (6 bases). The CDR3 extends over 15 amino acids. V lost 6 bases and J 0 bases, leaving 14 bases between the germline ends. Germline lookup yields CDR1 SNHLY and CDR2 FYNNEI. The CDR3 sequence: CASRMGHQSNYGYTF. The CDR3 DNA reads as TGTGCCAGCAGAATGGGACACCAGTCTAACTATGGCTACACCTTC.

This chain connects TRBV5-1 to TRBJ2-3, with D maybe TRBD1 (5 bases). CDR3 size: 15 residues. The V gene's germline CDR1 is SGHRS and CDR2 YFSETQ. V lost 0 bases and J 4 bases, leaving 12 bases between the germline ends. For the CDR3, the DNA is TGCGCCAGCAGCTTGGAGAAGGGGAAGTCAGATACGCAGTATTTT. This codes for CASSLEKGKSDTQYF.

The rearrangement uses TRBV10-3 and TRBJ1-2, with D hard to call. CDR1 and CDR2 from the germline V gene are ENHRY and SYGVKD. The ends were cut back, 0 bases at V and 7 bases at J, with 15 bases in the middle. CDR3 length equals 15 residues. Here the CDR3 reads CAISESNGALLGYTF. The CDR3 nucleotides are TGTGCCATCAGTGAGTCGAATGGTGCCCTACTTGGCTACACCTTC.

The rearrangement uses TRBV27 and TRBJ1-5; 11 bases fit TRBD1. The J segment lost 0 bases and the V segment lost 10 bases, leaving 11 bases of the junction unmatched. CDR1 MNHEY and CDR2 SMNVEV come from the germline V gene (reference sequence). The CDR3 extends over 17 amino acids. The CDR3: CAIIGQGALYSNQPQHF. DNA for the CDR3: TGTGCCATCATAGGACAGGGGGCACTTTATAGCAATCAGCCCCAGCATTTT.

The chain recombines TRBV9 with TRBJ2-1; D is undetermined. Germline CDR1 and CDR2: SGDLS and YYNGEE. CDR3 length: 12 residues. V was clipped by 3 bases and J by 4 bases, with 5 bases between them. In DNA, the CDR3 is TGTGCCAGCAGCGCGACTTACAATGAGCAGTTCTTC. This translates into CASSATYNEQFF.

The chain has TRBV18 and TRBJ2-7, with TRBD2 as a possible D gene (6 bases). Per the germline V gene, CDR1 is KGHSH and CDR2 is LQKENI. The V end lost 3 bases, the J end lost 1 base, and 13 bases lay between the germline ends. The CDR3 consists of 15 residues. The CDR3 is CASSPTTSISYEQYF. Here the CDR3 DNA reads TGTGCCAGCTCACCCACGACTAGTATTTCCTACGAGCAGTACTTC. The entire variable domain, with the rest obtained from reference TRBV18 and TRBJ2-7, is as follows: NAGVMQNPRHLVRRRGQEARLRCSPMKGHSHVYWYRQLPEEGLKFMVYLQKENIIDESGMPKERFSAEFPKEGPSILRIQQVVRGDSAAYFCASSPTTSISYEQYFGPGTRLTVT.

This clone was seen more than once but under ten times. This rearrangement joins TRBV5-6 to TRBJ2-5; D gene unclear. The V gene lost 0 bases and the J gene lost 1 base, with 4 bases spanning the gap. CDR3 length equals 13 residues. The germline CDR1 and CDR2 sequences are SGHDT and YYEEEE. The CDR3 sequence: CASSLAFQETQYF. The CDR3 coding sequence is TGTGCCAGCAGCTTGGCCTTCCAAGAGACCCAGTACTTC.

The chain uses TRBV30 and TRBJ1-5; D not certain. CDR1 and CDR2 (germline): GTSNPN, SVGIG (reference sequence). The CDR3 is 14 residues long. Trimming removed 2 bases at V and 5 bases at J, with 13 bases between. In DNA, the CDR3 is TGTGCCTGGAGTAAGGAGGGATGGGATCAGCCCCAGCATTTT. This gives the protein CAWSKEGWDQPQHF.

The genes are TRBV9 and TRBJ2-1; 10 bases are shared with TRBD2. V was pared by 4 bases and J by 2 bases, with 6 bases of the junction left unmatched. CDR1 and CDR2 from the germline V gene are SGDLS and YYNGEE. The CDR3 loop spans 16 amino acids. The DNA for the CDR3 is TGTGCCAGCAGCATGTTAAGCGGGAGGGCCTACAATGAGCAGTTCTTC. This gives the protein CASSMLSGRAYNEQFF.

The gene calls are TRBV7-7 and TRBJ2-2; D is undetermined. CDR3 size: 16 residues. The V gene's germline CDR1 is SSHAT and CDR2 FNYEAQ (reference sequence). The ends were cut back, 1 base at V and 3 bases at J, with 12 bases in the middle. The CDR3 sequence: CASSLGAPADTGELFF. The CDR3 DNA is TGTGCCAGCAGCTTAGGTGCCCCGGCGGACACCGGGGAGCTGTTTTTT.

The chain links TRBV7-2 to TRBJ1-1; D uncertain. From germline, CDR1 is SGHTA and CDR2 FQGNSA. V lost 1 base, J lost 0 bases, and 9 bases lay in between. This CDR3 has 15 residues. CDR3 nucleotides: TGTGCCAGCAGCTTAGTTGGAGGGCTGAACACTGAAGCTTTCTTT. It is translated as CASSLVGGLNTEAFF.

This clone was recorded a few times. J is TRBJ2-5 and V is TRBV5-6; maybe TRBD2 (5 bases). Between the trimmed V and J ends, which lost 0 bases and 5 bases, there was a span of 20 bases. Germline assignment: CDR1 SGHDT and CDR2 YYEEEE. The CDR3 sequence is 17 residues long. This chain's CDR3 is CASSLALVLAGRETQYF. Here the CDR3 DNA reads TGTGCCAGCAGCTTGGCTTTGGTATTGGCGGGCCGGGAGACCCAGTACTTC.